The 10 T cell receptor beta chains in this list originate from one sample, sequenced in a study of T cell changes during pregnancy in multiple sclerosis. Only in-frame clones appear in the TCRdb table, and some are missing; sequencing was by immunoSEQ multiplex PCR. The sample contains about 76,000 clones, roughly 92% of which appear only once. The sample was peripheral blood, taken after pregnancy. Source of these receptors: a female donor in good health, enrolled as a control in a pregnancy study.

The chain couples TRBV27 to TRBJ2-7; no clear D. Trimming pared 2 bases from V and 3 bases from J, leaving 5 bases between. Germline V lookup: CDR1 MNHEY, CDR2 SMNVEV (reference sequence). The CDR3 covers 12 residues. The CDR3 DNA sequence: TGTGCCAGCAGTTTAATCGGCTACGAGCAGTACTTC. This sequence encodes CASSLIGYEQYF.

This clone was picked up a small number of times. The V call is TRBV6-4, the J call TRBJ2-2; 9 bases line up with TRBD2. With 4 bases clipped from V and 3 bases from J, the junction kept 0 bases outside the gene matches. In germline, CDR1 is MRHNA, CDR2 SNTAGT. This CDR3 is 14 amino acids long. As DNA, the CDR3 is TGTGCCAGCAGTGCTAGCGGGGACACCGGGGAGCTGTTTTTT. This sequence encodes CASSASGDTGELFF.

This sequence joins TRBV7-9 and TRBJ2-3; TRBD1 agrees at 8 bases. CDR1 and CDR2 from the germline V gene are SEHNR and FQNEAQ (reference sequence). The CDR3 loop spans 16 amino acids. V was clipped by 0 bases and J by 2 bases; unmatched bases: 4. The CDR3 region is CASSLADREYTDTQYF. DNA for the CDR3: TGTGCCAGCAGCTTAGCGGACAGGGAATACACAGATACGCAGTATTTT.

This clone was recorded once. The V call is TRBV10-1, the J call TRBJ2-2; no clear D. The CDR3 extends over 14 amino acids. Trimming removed 2 bases from V and 2 bases from J, with 6 bases in between. CDR1 WNHNN and CDR2 SYGVQD come from the germline V gene (reference sequence). CDR3 in amino acids: CASSEQFNTGELFF. CDR3 in DNA: TGCGCCAGCAGTGAGCAATTCAACACCGGGGAGCTGTTTTTT.

J is TRBJ2-1 and V is TRBV19; perhaps TRBD2 as D (6 bases). The CDR3 is 14 amino acids. Germline V gene lookup returns CDR1 LNHDA and CDR2 SQIVND (reference sequence). The V gene lost 3 bases and the J gene lost 4 bases, with 10 bases spanning the gap. The CDR3 DNA reads TGTGCCAGTAGTATGTCTGGGGGGTACAATGAGCAGTTCTTC. As protein: CASSMSGGYNEQFF.

This sequence joins TRBV7-8 and TRBJ2-5; 7 bases are shared with TRBD2. With V trimmed by 6 bases and J by 2 bases, 3 bases remained unmatched. Germline lookup yields CDR1 SGHVS and CDR2 FQNEAQ. This CDR3 spans 13 amino acids. The CDR3: CASRWGGQETQYF. Here the CDR3 DNA reads TGTGCCAGCAGATGGGGAGGGCAAGAGACCCAGTACTTC.

V is TRBV7-8 and J is TRBJ1-5; D remains unclear. Trimming shortened V by 0 bases and J by 0 bases, and 9 bases separated the two germline ends. The length of the CDR3 is 16 residues. CDR1 and CDR2 from the germline V gene are SGHVS and FQNEAQ. The CDR3 region has the DNA TGTGCCAGCAGCTTAGCGACGGGTTATAGCAATCAGCCCCAGCATTTT. This codes for CASSLATGYSNQPQHF.

The gene calls are TRBV28 and TRBJ1-3, with 7 bases aligning to TRBD1. There are 15 residues in the CDR3. Trimming at V came to 4 bases and at J to 4 bases, leaving 7 bases not matched to a gene. CDR1 and CDR2 (germline): MDHEN, SYDVKM. CDR3 DNA: TGTGCCAGCAGTTCCAGGGGGGCGCGAGGAAACACCATATATTTT. This encodes CASSSRGARGNTIYF.

The genes are TRBV27 and TRBJ2-7, with D maybe TRBD2 (6 bases). Germline CDR1 and CDR2: MNHEY and SMNVEV (reference sequence). Deletions cut 2 bases from V and 7 bases from J, with 18 bases between. This CDR3 has 15 amino acids. The CDR3 bases are TGTGCCAGCAGTTTAGGTCTAGCGACATCCTTGGAGCAGTACTTC. As protein: CASSLGLATSLEQYF.

J is TRBJ2-5 and V is TRBV18; TRBD2 agrees at 12 bases. The CDR3 sequence is 18 residues long. Germline V gene lookup returns CDR1 KGHSH and CDR2 LQKENI. Trimming cost V 3 bases and J 0 bases; bases outside gene matches: 8. CDR3 DNA: TGTGCCAGCTCACCCCGACCCCTAGCGGGGGGGTACCAAGAGACCCAGTACTTC. Translated: CASSPRPLAGGYQETQYF.